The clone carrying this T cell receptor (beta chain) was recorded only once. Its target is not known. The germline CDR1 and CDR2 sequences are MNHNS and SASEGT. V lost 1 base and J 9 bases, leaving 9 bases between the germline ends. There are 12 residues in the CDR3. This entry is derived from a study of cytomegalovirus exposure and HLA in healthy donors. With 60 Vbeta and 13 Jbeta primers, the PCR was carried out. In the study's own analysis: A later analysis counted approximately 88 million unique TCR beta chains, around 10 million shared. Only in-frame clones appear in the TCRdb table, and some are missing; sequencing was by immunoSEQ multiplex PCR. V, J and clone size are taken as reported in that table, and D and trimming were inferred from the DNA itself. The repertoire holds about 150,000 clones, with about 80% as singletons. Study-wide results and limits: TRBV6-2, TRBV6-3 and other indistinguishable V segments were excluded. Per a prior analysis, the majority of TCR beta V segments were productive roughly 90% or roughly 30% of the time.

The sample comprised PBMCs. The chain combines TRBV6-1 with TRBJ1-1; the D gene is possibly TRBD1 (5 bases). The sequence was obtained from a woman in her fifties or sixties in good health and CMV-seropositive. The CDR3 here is CASSEGGTQAFF. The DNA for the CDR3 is TGTGCCAGCAGTGAAGGCGGGACGCAAGCTTTCTTT.